This T cell receptor beta chain came from a study of blood T cell repertoires in COVID-19. For the study at large: Samples representing acute and convalescent COVID-19 were sourced from the United States, Italy and Spain. Sources were T cells, B-cell-depleted T cells, or PBMCs; the material itself was cDNA or gDNA.

V lost 2 bases and J lost 1, with 12 bases in between. The CDR3 totals 15 residues. CDR1 SGHRS and CDR2 YFSETQ come from the germline V gene. Authors' processing steps: Researchers report that nucleated cell counts were estimated from reference gene primer amplification. Clones were read by immunoSEQ multiplex PCR, and TCRdb kept only the in-frame ones, dropping some. V and J calls and clone size are copied from that table; D and trimming were computed from the DNA. The data hold roughly 100,000 clones, with about 86% observed a single time. The source of this sequence is an elderly woman with acute or convalescent COVID-19. The sequenced sample was peripheral blood. V usage is TRBV5-1 and J usage is TRBJ1-1; D is possibly TRBD1 (6 bases). CDR3 loop: CASSLSTGPNTEAFF. In nucleotides, the CDR3 is TGCGCCAGCAGCTTATCGACAGGACCGAACACTGAAGCTTTCTTT.